Listed below are T cell receptor beta chains from one sample, sequenced in a study of T cells in Graves' hyperthyroidism and ophthalmopathy. TCRdb analysed the multiplex PCR reads with MiXCR anew, one entry per CDR3 protein. Here the sample spans about 770,000 distinct CDR3 sequences, about 17% being singletons. Sequencing input: blood. The receptors stem from a woman aged 50 to 60 with Graves' hyperthyroidism that later progressed to Graves' ophthalmopathy. The CDR3 runs from the conserved cysteine through the conserved F or W. D genes are given only for firm matches. Size is omitted from some rows. Given values are once, few, many or a class for expanded clones.

>TRBJ2-2|TRBD2|TRBV6-1|.
CASGRAGGPGELFF
TGTGCCAGCGGGCGAGCGGGGGGGCCCGGGGAGCTGTTTTTT
>TRBJ1-2|.|TRBV5-6|.
CASSPRPYGYTF
TGTGCCAGCAGCCCCCGCCCGTATGGCTACACCTTC
>TRBJ2-1|.|TRBV2|many
CASSEATPGLDGGQQVYNEQFF
TGTGCCAGCAGTGAAGCGACCCCCGGGCTAGACGGTGGACAACAAGTTTACAATGAGCAGTTCTTC
>TRBJ1-1|TRBD1|TRBV15|few
CATSRGQGGWRTEAFF
TGTGCCACCAGCAGAGGACAGGGGGGATGGAGAACTGAAGCTTTCTTT
>TRBJ2-3|.|TRBV20-1|many
CSASDRLPDTQYF
TGCAGTGCCAGCGACAGGTTACCAGATACGCAGTATTTT
>TRBJ2-7|TRBD1|TRBV6-1|few
CASSLTGGTGNYYEQYF
TGTGCCAGCAGCCTTACCGGTGGGACAGGCAACTACTACGAGCAGTACTTC
>TRBJ2-1|TRBD1|TRBV7-3|few
CASSLLGTGGDEQFF
TGTGCCAGCAGCTTACTGGGGACAGGGGGGGATGAGCAGTTCTTC
>TRBJ1-5|.|TRBV5-1|many
CASSLDGFRQPQHF
TGCGCCAGCAGCTTGGATGGTTTCAGGCAGCCCCAGCATTTT
>TRBJ2-7|.|TRBV6-5|many
CASSYGPSQRVSYEQYF
TGTGCCAGCAGTTACGGCCCGTCGCAGAGGGTCTCCTACGAGCAGTACTTC
>TRBJ1-3|.|TRBV12-3/TRBV12-4|.
CASIKDSGNTIYF
TGTGCCAGCATTAAAGACTCTGGAAACACCATATATTTT
>TRBJ2-2|.|TRBV7-6|few
CASSPLWRTGELFF
TGTGCCAGCAGCCCACTCTGGCGCACCGGGGAGCTGTTTTTT
>TRBJ2-7|TRBD1|TRBV10-3|few
CAISEPDRGYEQYF
TGTGCCATCAGTGAACCGGACAGGGGGTACGAGCAGTACTTC
>TRBJ1-1|.|TRBV20-1|few
CSASQVGTEAFF
TGCAGTGCTAGTCAGGTGGGGACTGAAGCTTTCTTT
>TRBJ2-2|.|TRBV14|few
CASSQEYGFGELFF
TGTGCCAGCAGCCAAGAGTACGGGTTCGGGGAGCTGTTTTTT
>TRBJ2-1|.|TRBV6-1|.
CASSEFREQFF
TGTGCCAGCAGTGAATTTCGGGAGCAGTTCTTC
>TRBJ1-5|.|TRBV3-1|many
CASNPHRKSNQPQHF
TGTGCCAGCAACCCCCATCGGAAGAGCAATCAGCCCCAGCATTTT
>TRBJ2-1|.|TRBV7-9|many
CASSATGSSYNEQFF
TGTGCCAGCAGCGCTACAGGGAGCTCCTACAATGAGCAGTTCTTC
>TRBJ1-2|TRBD1|TRBV3-1|.
CASSLDPGTGGKNYGYTF
TGTGCCAGCAGCCTCGATCCCGGGACAGGCGGGAAAAACTATGGCTACACCTTC
>TRBJ1-2|TRBD1|TRBV12-3/TRBV12-4|few
CASSSPTTGNYGYTF
TGTGCCAGCAGTTCCCCTACGACAGGGAACTATGGCTACACCTTC
>TRBJ2-7|TRBD1|TRBV4-1|.
CASKGADNEQYF
TGCGCCAGCAAGGGGGCAGACAATGAGCAGTACTTC
>TRBJ2-7|.|TRBV2|many
CASVRDSRGEQYF
TGTGCCAGCGTCCGGGACTCCAGGGGCGAGCAGTACTTC
>TRBJ1-1|.|TRBV19|.
CASSIMGTEAFF
TGTGCCAGTAGTATTATGGGCACTGAAGCTTTCTTT
>TRBJ2-2|.|TRBV29-1|few
CSVEVTGGANTGELFF
TGCAGCGTTGAAGTAACAGGGGGGGCGAACACCGGGGAGCTGTTTTTT
>TRBJ1-6|.|TRBV4-1|.
CASSQDLGYTKSPLHF
TGCGCCAGCAGCCAAGATCTCGGCTATACGAAGTCACCCCTCCACTTT
>TRBJ2-2|TRBD2|TRBV24-1|.
CATSDASGGKTGELFF
TGTGCCACCAGTGATGCCTCGGGGGGAAAAACCGGGGAGCTGTTTTTT
>TRBJ1-1|.|TRBV20-1|.
CSAQIIGVPEAFF
TGCAGTGCCCAAATCATAGGGGTCCCTGAAGCTTTCTTT
>TRBJ2-3|TRBD1|TRBV28|.
CASSWGQYDTQYF
TGTGCCAGCAGTTGGGGACAGTACGATACGCAGTATTTT
>TRBJ2-3|.|TRBV5-4|.
CASSLAGGLRDTQYF
TGTGCCAGCAGCTTGGCCGGGGGGCTACGTGATACGCAGTATTTT
>TRBJ2-2|.|TRBV20-1|once
CSASPSGNGELFF
TGCAGTGCTAGTCCCAGTGGGAACGGGGAGCTGTTTTTT
>TRBJ1-2|.|TRBV5-1|many
CASSLDNRNYGYTF
TGCGCCAGCAGCTTGGATAATAGGAACTATGGCTACACCTTC
>TRBJ2-1|.|TRBV3-1|many
CASSQDSLWDEQFF
TGTGCCAGCAGCCAAGATTCTCTGTGGGATGAGCAGTTCTTC
>TRBJ1-6|TRBD1|TRBV12-3/TRBV12-4|many
CASSGTANNSPLHF
TGTGCCAGCTCCGGGACAGCTAATAATTCACCCCTCCACTTT
>TRBJ2-5|TRBD2|TRBV20-1|many
CSATLAGIQETQYF
TGCAGTGCTACACTAGCGGGGATACAAGAGACCCAGTACTTC